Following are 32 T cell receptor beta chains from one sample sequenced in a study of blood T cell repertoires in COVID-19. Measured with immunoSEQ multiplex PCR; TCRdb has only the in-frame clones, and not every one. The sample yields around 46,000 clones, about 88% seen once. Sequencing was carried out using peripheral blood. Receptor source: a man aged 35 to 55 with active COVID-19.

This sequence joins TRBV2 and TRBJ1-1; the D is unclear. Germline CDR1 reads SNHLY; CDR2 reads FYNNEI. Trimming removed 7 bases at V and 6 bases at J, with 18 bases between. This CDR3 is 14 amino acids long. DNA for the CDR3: TGTGCCAGCAATAGAGGCGGACTAACGGCTGAAGCTTTCTTT. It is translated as CASNRGGLTAEAFF.

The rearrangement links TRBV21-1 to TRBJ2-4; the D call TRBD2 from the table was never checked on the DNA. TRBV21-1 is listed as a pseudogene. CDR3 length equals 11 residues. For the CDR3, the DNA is TGTGCCAGCAGGATTCGGGGCATTCAGTACTTC. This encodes CASRIRGIQYF.

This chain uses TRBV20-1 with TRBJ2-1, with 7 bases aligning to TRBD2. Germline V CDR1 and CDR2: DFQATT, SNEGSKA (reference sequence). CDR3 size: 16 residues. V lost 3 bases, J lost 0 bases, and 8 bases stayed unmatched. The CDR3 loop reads CSASIRGGSSYNEQFF. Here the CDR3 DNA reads TGCAGTGCTAGTATCCGCGGGGGAAGCTCCTACAATGAGCAGTTCTTC.

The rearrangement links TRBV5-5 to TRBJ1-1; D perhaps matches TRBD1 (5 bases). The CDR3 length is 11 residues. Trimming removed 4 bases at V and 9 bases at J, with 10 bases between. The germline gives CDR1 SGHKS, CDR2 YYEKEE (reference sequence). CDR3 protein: CASSATGKAFF. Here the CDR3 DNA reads TGTGCCAGCAGCGCCACAGGAAAAGCTTTCTTT.

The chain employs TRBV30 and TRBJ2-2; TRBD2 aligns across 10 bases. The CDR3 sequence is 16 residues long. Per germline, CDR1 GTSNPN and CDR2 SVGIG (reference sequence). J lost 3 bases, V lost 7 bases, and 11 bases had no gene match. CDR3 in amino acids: CASDPGLAFDTGELFF. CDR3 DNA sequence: TGTGCCTCGGACCCGGGACTAGCGTTCGACACCGGGGAGCTGTTTTTT.

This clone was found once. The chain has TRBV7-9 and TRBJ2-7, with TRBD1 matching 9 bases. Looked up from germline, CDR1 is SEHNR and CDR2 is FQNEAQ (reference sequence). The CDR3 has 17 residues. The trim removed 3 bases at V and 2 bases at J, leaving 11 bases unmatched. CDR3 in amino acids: CASSFGRQGDPTYEQYF. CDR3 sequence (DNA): TGTGCCAGCAGCTTTGGGAGACAGGGGGACCCTACCTACGAGCAGTACTTC.

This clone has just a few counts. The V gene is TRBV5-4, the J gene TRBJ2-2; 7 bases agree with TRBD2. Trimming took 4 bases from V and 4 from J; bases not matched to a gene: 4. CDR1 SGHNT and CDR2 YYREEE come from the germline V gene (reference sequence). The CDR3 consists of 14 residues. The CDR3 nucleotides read TGTGCCAGCAGCCCGGGGAGGGGCACCGGGGAGCTGTTTTTT. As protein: CASSPGRGTGELFF.

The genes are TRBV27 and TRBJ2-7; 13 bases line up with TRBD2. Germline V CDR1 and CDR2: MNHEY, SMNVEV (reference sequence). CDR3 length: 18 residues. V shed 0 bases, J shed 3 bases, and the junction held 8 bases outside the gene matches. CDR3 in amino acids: CASSLSPILAGGYYEQYF. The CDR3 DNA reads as TGTGCCAGCAGTTTATCCCCCATACTAGCGGGAGGGTACTACGAGCAGTACTTC.

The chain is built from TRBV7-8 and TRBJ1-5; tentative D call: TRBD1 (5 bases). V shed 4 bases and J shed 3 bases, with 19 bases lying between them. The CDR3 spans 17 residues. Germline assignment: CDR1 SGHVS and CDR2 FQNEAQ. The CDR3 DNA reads TGTGCCAGCAGCTCAAGGCGGGGGGGGGTTGTCAATCAGCCCCAGCATTTT. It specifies CASSSRRGGVVNQPQHF.

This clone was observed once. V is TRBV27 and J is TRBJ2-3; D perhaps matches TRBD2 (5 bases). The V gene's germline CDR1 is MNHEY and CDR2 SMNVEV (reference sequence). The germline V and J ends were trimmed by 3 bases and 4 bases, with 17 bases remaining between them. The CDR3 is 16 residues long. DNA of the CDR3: TGTGCCAGCAGTTTTTACGTAGCGTCAGAATCAGATACGCAGTATTTT. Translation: CASSFYVASESDTQYF.

CDR3 coding DNA: TGTGCCAGCAGCTCGATACTGGGGCGGCTGGATGGCTACACCTTC. Translating it yields CASSSILGRLDGYTF. The chain carries TRBV11-2 and TRBJ1-2; perhaps TRBD1 as D (5 bases). Germline lookup yields CDR1 SGHAT and CDR2 FQNNGV. With 4 bases removed from V and 6 bases from J, the gap between germline ends came to 18 bases. The CDR3 length is 15 residues.

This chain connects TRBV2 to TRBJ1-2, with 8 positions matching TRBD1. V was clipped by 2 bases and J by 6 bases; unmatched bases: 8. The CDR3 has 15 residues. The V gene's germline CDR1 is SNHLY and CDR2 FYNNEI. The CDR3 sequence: CASSELRQGADGYTF. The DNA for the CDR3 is TGTGCCAGCAGTGAACTTCGGCAGGGGGCGGATGGCTACACCTTC.

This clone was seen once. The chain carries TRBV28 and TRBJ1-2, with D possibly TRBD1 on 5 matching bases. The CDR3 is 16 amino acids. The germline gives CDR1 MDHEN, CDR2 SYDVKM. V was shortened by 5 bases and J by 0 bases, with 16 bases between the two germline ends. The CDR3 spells CASSPRGVLPNYGYTF. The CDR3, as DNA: TGTGCCAGCAGTCCCCGGGGGGTCCTACCTAACTATGGCTACACCTTC.

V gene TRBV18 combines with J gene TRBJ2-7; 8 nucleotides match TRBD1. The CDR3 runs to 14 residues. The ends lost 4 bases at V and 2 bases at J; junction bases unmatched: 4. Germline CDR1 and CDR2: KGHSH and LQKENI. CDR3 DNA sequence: TGTGCCAGCTCACAAGGGACAGGTACCTACGAGCAGTACTTC. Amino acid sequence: CASSQGTGTYEQYF. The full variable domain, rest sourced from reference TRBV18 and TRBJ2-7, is NAGVMQNPRHLVRRRGQEARLRCSPMKGHSHVYWYRQLPEEGLKFMVYLQKENIIDESGMPKERFSAEFPKEGPSILRIQQVVRGDSAAYFCASSQGTGTYEQYFGPGTRLTVT.

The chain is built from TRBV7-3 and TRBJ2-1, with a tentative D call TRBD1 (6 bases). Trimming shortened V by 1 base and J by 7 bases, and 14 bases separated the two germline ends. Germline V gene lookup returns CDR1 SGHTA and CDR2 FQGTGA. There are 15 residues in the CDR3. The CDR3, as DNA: TGTGCCAGCAGCTTAAGGGCAGGGGATATGAATGAGCAGTTCTTC. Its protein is CASSLRAGDMNEQFF.

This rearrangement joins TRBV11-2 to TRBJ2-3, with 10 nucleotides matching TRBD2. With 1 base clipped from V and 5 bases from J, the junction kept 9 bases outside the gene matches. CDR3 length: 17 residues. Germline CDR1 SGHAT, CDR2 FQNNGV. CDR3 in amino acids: CASSLVLGLAGEDTQYF. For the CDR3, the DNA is TGTGCCAGCAGCTTAGTCCTTGGGCTAGCGGGAGAAGATACGCAGTATTTT.

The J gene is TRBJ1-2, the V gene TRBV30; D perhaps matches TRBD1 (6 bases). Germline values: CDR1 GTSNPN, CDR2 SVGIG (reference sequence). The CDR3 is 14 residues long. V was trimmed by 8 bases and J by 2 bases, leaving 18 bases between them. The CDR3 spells CARAQGGWNYGYTF. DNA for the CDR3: TGTGCCCGGGCCCAAGGGGGTTGGAACTATGGCTACACCTTC.

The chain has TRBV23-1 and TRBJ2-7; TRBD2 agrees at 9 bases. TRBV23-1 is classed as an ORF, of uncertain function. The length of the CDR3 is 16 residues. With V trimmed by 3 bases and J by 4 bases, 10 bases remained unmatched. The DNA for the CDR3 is TGCGCCAGCAGTCACCCCGGGCGCGGGAGGGGGTACGAGCAGTACTTC. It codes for CASSHPGRGRGYEQYF.

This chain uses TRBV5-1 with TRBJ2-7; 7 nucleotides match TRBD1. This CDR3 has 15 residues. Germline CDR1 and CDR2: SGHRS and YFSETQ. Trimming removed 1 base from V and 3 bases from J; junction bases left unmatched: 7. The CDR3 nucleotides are TGCGCCAGCAGCTTGAGGACAGGATCAAACTACGAGCAGTACTTC. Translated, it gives CASSLRTGSNYEQYF.

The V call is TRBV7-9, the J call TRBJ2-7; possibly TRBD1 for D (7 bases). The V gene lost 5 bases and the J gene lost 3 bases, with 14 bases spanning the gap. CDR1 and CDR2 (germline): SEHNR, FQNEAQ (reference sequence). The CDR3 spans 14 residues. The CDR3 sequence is CASSAGQKVYEQYF. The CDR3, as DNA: TGTGCCAGCAGCGCGGGACAGAAAGTCTACGAGCAGTACTTC.

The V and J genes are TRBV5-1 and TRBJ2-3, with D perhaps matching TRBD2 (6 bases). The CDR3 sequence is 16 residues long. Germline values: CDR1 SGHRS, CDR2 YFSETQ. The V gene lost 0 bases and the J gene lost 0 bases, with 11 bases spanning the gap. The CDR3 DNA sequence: TGCGCCAGCAGCTTGGTGGGGGGACTGAGCACAGATACGCAGTATTTT. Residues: CASSLVGGLSTDTQYF.

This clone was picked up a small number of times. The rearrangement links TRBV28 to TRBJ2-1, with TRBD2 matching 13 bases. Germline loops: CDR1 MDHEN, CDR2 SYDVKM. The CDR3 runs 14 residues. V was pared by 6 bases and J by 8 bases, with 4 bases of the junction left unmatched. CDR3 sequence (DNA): TGTGCCAGCAGCCCCGGACTAGCGGGAGATGAGCAGTTCTTC. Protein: CASSPGLAGDEQFF. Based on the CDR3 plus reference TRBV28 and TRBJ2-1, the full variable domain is DVKVTQSSRYLVKRTGEKVFLECVQDMDHENMFWYRQDPGLGLRLIYFSYDVKMKEKGDIPEGYSVSREKKERFSLILESASTNQTSMYLCASSPGLAGDEQFFGPGTRLTVL.

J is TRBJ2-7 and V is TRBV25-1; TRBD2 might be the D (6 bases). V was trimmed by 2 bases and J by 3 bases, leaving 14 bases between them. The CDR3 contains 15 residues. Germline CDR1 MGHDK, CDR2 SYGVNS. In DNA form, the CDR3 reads TGTGCCAGCAGTGAACCGGGGGATCTGGGCTACGAGCAGTACTTC. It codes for CASSEPGDLGYEQYF.

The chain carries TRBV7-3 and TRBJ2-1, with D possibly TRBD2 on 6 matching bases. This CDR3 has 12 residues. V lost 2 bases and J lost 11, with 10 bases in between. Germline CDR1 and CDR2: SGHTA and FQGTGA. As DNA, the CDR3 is TGTGCCAGCAGCTTATCGGGCGGGAAGCAGTTCTTC. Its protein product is CASSLSGGKQFF. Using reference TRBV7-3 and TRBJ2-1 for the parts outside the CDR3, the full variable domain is GAGVSQTPSNKVTEKGKYVELRCDPISGHTALYWYRQSLGQGPEFLIYFQGTGAADDSGLPNDRFFAVRPEGSVSTLKIQRTERGDSAVYLCASSLSGGKQFFGPGTRLTVL.

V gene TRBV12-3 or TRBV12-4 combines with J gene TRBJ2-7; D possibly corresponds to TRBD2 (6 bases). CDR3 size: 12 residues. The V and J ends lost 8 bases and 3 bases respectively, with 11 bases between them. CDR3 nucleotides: TGTGCCAGCGGGGGGACGGGCTACGAGCAGTACTTC. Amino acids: CASGGTGYEQYF.

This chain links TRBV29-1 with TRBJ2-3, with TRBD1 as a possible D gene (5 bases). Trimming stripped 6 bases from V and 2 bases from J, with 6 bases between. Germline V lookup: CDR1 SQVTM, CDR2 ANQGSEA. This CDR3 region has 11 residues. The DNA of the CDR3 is TGCAGCGTGGGGCTCACAGATACGCAGTATTTT. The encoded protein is CSVGLTDTQYF.

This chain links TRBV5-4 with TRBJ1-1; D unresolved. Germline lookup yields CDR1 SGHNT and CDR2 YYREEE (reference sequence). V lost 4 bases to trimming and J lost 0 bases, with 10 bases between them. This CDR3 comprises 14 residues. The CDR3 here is CASSRGPLNTEAFF. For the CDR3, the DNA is TGTGCCAGCAGCCGCGGTCCGTTGAACACTGAAGCTTTCTTT.

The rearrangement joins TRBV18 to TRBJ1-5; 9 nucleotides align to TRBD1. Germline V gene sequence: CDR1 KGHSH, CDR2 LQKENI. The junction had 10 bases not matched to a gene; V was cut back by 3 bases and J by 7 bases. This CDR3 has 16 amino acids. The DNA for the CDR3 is TGTGCCAGCTCACCCGAGGACAGGGGAAGGGCCCAGCCCCAGCATTTT. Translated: CASSPEDRGRAQPQHF.

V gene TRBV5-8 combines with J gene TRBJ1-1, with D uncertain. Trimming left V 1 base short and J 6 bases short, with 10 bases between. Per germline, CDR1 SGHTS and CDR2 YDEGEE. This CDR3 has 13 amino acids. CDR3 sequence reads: CASSLWRDAEAFF. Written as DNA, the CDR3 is TGTGCCAGCAGCTTGTGGAGGGATGCTGAAGCTTTCTTT.

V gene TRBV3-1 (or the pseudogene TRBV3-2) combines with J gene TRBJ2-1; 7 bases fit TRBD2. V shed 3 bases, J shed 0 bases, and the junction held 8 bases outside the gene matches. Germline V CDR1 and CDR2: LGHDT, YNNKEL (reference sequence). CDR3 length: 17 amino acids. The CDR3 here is CASSHPSGVSSYNEQFF. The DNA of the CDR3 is TGTGCCAGCAGCCATCCCAGCGGGGTTAGCTCCTACAATGAGCAGTTCTTC.

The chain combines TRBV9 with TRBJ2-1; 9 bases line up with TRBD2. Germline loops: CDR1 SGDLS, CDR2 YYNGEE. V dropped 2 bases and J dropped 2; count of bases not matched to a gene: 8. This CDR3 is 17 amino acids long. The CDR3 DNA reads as TGTGCCAGCAGCGTTACGCCGCGGGAGGGACCCTACAATGAGCAGTTCTTC. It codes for CASSVTPREGPYNEQFF.

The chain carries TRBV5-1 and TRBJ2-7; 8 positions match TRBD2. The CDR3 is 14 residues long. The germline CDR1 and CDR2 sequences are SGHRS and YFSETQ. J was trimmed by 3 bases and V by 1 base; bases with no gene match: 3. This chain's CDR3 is CASSLSTSVYEQYF. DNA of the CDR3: TGCGCCAGCAGCTTGTCGACTAGCGTCTACGAGCAGTACTTC.